These 28 T cell receptor beta chains were sequenced from one sample in a study of CD8+ T cells in alopecia areata. Sequencing templates came from extracted RNA that was reverse transcribed into cDNA. The protocol was immunoSEQ multiplex PCR, while the TCRdb copy is restricted to in-frame clones and leaves out a portion. The repertoire holds 55,000 to 65,000 clones, with 44% as singletons. The sample comprised NKG2D-low CD8+ T cells sorted from blood. The receptor source for this set is a human donor with alopecia areata.

The chain employs TRBV28 and TRBJ1-5, with D unclear. Germline V gene data show CDR1 as MDHEN and CDR2 as SYDVKM. V lost 2 bases and J 5 bases, leaving 10 bases between the germline ends. The CDR3 is 14 amino acids. The CDR3: CASSLAISDQPQHF. The CDR3 nucleotides are TGTGCCAGCAGTTTAGCTATATCAGATCAGCCCCAGCATTTT.

The genes are TRBV30 and TRBJ2-7, with TRBD2 matching 7 bases. The V gene end was trimmed by 3 bases and the J gene end by 7 bases; junction bases not matched to a gene: 9. Germline V gene sequence: CDR1 GTSNPN, CDR2 SVGIG (reference sequence). This CDR3 is built from 13 residues. CDR3 protein: CAWRALATGEQYF. The DNA of the CDR3 is TGTGCCTGGAGGGCACTAGCGACGGGGGAGCAGTACTTC.

This clone was seen only a few times. The V call is TRBV4-2, the J call TRBJ2-2; D is perhaps TRBD2 (5 bases). Germline V gene data show CDR1 as LGHNA and CDR2 as YNFKEQ. The CDR3 has 16 amino acids. V gave up 0 bases and J gave up 4 bases, with 12 bases separating them. The CDR3 sequence: CASSQETNEGTGELFF. CDR3 sequence (DNA): TGTGCCAGCAGCCAAGAGACCAACGAGGGCACCGGGGAGCTGTTTTTT.

This chain joins TRBV10-3 and TRBJ2-3; D remains ambiguous. Germline CDR1 is ENHRY and CDR2 is SYGVKD. The CDR3 extends over 12 amino acids. Trimming left V 2 bases short and J 3 bases short, with 3 bases between. Here the CDR3 DNA reads TGTGCCATCAGTGAGACAACAGATACGCAGTATTTT. Residues: CAISETTDTQYF.

This chain uses TRBV29-1 with TRBJ2-1; maybe TRBD2 (5 bases). Germline values: CDR1 SQVTM, CDR2 ANQGSEA. The V and J ends lost 7 bases and 2 bases respectively, with 12 bases between them. The CDR3 length is 13 residues. For the CDR3, the DNA is TGCAGCGCTAAACCGGAGGCCTACAATGAGCAGTTCTTC. Translation: CSAKPEAYNEQFF.

The chain joins TRBV29-1 to TRBJ2-1; D is possibly TRBD1 (6 bases). Germline V lookup: CDR1 SQVTM, CDR2 ANQGSEA. The V and J ends lost 1 base and 4 bases respectively, with 14 bases between them. The CDR3 runs 15 residues. In DNA form, the CDR3 reads TGCAGCGTTGAAGGTCTGGGGGCCCCATACAATGAGCAGTTCTTC. Protein sequence: CSVEGLGAPYNEQFF.

Notes on this clone: The sample contains more than one DNA sequence encoding this CDR3. V gene TRBV9 combines with J gene TRBJ2-5; D is unclear. CDR1 and CDR2 (germline): SGDLS, YYNGEE. V lost 0 bases to trimming and J lost 1 base, with 7 bases between them. This CDR3 has 14 residues. The DNA of the CDR3 is TGTGCCAGCAGCGTAGGTTCGGGCCAAGAGACCCAGTACTTC. Its protein is CASSVGSGQETQYF.

There are a few counts of this clone. The V call is TRBV7-9, the J call TRBJ2-7; 8 bases match TRBD1. From germline, CDR1 is SEHNR and CDR2 FQNEAQ (reference sequence). This CDR3 spans 14 amino acids. After removal of 5 bases from V and 2 bases from J, the junction contained 5 bases not matched to a gene. The CDR3 nucleotides are TGTGCCAGCAGCCGTAGGGACAGGACCTACGAGCAGTACTTC. Translating gives CASSRRDRTYEQYF.

In this sample, this clone turned up a few times. The chain combines TRBV27 with TRBJ2-7; 7 bases fit TRBD2. The trim removed 6 bases at V and 5 bases at J, leaving 10 bases unmatched. Germline CDR1 MNHEY, CDR2 SMNVEV (reference sequence). This CDR3 is 14 amino acids long. This CDR3 reads CASSLAITSDEQYF. In DNA form, the CDR3 reads TGTGCCAGCAGCCTGGCCATTACTAGCGACGAGCAGTACTTC.

This clone was detected a few times. This sequence joins TRBV7-9 and TRBJ1-1, with D perhaps matching TRBD1 (5 bases). Trimming cost V 6 bases and J 5 bases, with 13 bases left between them. Germline loops: CDR1 SEHNR, CDR2 FQNEAQ (reference sequence). This CDR3 comprises 13 residues. The CDR3 region is CASRSEGMTEAFF. The DNA for the CDR3 is TGTGCCAGCAGGTCGGAGGGGATGACTGAAGCTTTCTTT.

The count of this clone is one. The genes are TRBV5-6 and TRBJ2-5; D gene unclear. The CDR3 totals 13 residues. V was clipped by 1 base and J by 2 bases, with 6 bases between them. The germline V gene encodes CDR1 SGHDT and CDR2 YYEEEE. The CDR3 DNA is TGTGCCAGCAGCTTGTATCCACAAGAGACCCAGTACTTC. Protein: CASSLYPQETQYF.

This rearrangement joins TRBV27 to TRBJ2-5, with TRBD2 matching over 8 bases. Looked up from germline, CDR1 is MNHEY and CDR2 is SMNVEV (reference sequence). Germline trimming cut 0 bases from V and 6 bases from J; bases unmatched to any gene: 9. There are 16 residues in the CDR3. CDR3 in DNA: TGTGCCAGCAGTTTATCAGCGGGAGAGCGTTATAAGACCCAGTACTTC. It yields the protein CASSLSAGERYKTQYF.

As to this clone: This sample includes further DNA sequences coding for the same CDR3. The CDR3 DNA follows: TGCAGTGCTAGAACTTCCTACGAGCAGTACTTC. Its protein product is CSARTSYEQYF. This chain connects TRBV20-1 to TRBJ2-7, with D unresolved. The V and J ends lost 2 bases and 1 base respectively, with 3 bases between them. This CDR3 spans 11 amino acids. Germline CDR1 and CDR2: DFQATT and SNEGSKA (reference sequence).

The rearrangement uses TRBV2 and TRBJ2-7, with D perhaps TRBD1 (6 bases). This CDR3 region has 12 residues. The V end lost 6 bases, the J end lost 4 bases, and 10 bases lay between the germline ends. Germline V lookup: CDR1 SNHLY, CDR2 FYNNEI. DNA for the CDR3: TGTGCCAGCAGGGACAGAAAATACGAGCAGTACTTC. Translation gives CASRDRKYEQYF.

The J gene is TRBJ2-7, the V gene TRBV4-1; unclear D gene. The CDR3 contains 14 residues. V was trimmed by 1 base and J by 0 bases, leaving 7 bases between them. Per germline, CDR1 MGHRA and CDR2 YSYEKL. The CDR3 sequence: CASSQVPASYEQYF. The CDR3 region has the DNA TGCGCCAGCAGCCAAGTTCCGGCCTCCTACGAGCAGTACTTC.

This clone was seen at least ten times. The gene calls are TRBV9 and TRBJ2-6, with 7 bases identical to TRBD2. This CDR3 contains 17 residues. Germline values: CDR1 SGDLS, CDR2 YYNGEE. Trimming cost V 1 base and J 2 bases; bases outside gene matches: 6. The DNA of the CDR3 is TGTGCCAGCAGCGTACCGATCGCGGGGGCTGGGGCCAACGTCCTGACTTTC. Protein product: CASSVPIAGAGANVLTF.

There are a few counts of this clone. The rearrangement links TRBV29-1 to TRBJ2-7, with D possibly matching TRBD1 (6 bases). Looked up from germline, CDR1 is SQVTM and CDR2 is ANQGSEA. The length of the CDR3 is 13 residues. V lost 2 bases, J lost 2 bases, and 10 bases lay in between. The CDR3 region is CSVESDRPYEQYF. CDR3 nucleotides: TGCAGCGTTGAAAGTGACAGGCCCTACGAGCAGTACTTC.

V gene TRBV7-9 combines with J gene TRBJ2-7; D perhaps matches TRBD2 (5 bases). V was pared by 5 bases and J by 3 bases, with 17 bases between. This CDR3 region has 15 residues. Germline assignment: CDR1 SEHNR and CDR2 FQNEAQ (reference sequence). The CDR3 reads CASSILAPNGYEQYF. The DNA for the CDR3 is TGTGCCAGCAGCATCCTAGCCCCGAACGGCTACGAGCAGTACTTC.

This chain connects TRBV7-9 to TRBJ1-2; TRBD1 aligns across 11 bases. Germline V gene sequence: CDR1 SEHNR, CDR2 FQNEAQ (reference sequence). V trimming: 1 base; J trimming: 6 bases; junction bases outside the gene matches: 7. The CDR3 length is 16 residues. The CDR3 reads CASSLGGQGAGDGYTF. In nucleotides, the CDR3 is TGTGCCAGCAGCTTAGGCGGACAGGGGGCAGGGGATGGCTACACCTTC.

This clone was seen a few times. The CDR3 is CASSFIRAPLIYEQYF. The CDR3 nucleotides read TGTGCCAGCAGCTTCATCCGAGCCCCTTTAATCTACGAGCAGTACTTC. The J gene is TRBJ2-7, the V gene TRBV7-2; no reliable D call. V dropped 3 bases and J dropped 3 bases, with 18 bases sitting between them. The germline V gene encodes CDR1 SGHTA and CDR2 FQGNSA. The CDR3 totals 16 residues.

This clone came up a few times. The V gene is TRBV29-1, the J gene TRBJ2-7; TRBD2 matches 16 bases. Germline trimming cut 6 bases from V and 7 bases from J; bases unmatched to any gene: 9. CDR1 SQVTM and CDR2 ANQGSEA come from the germline V gene. This CDR3 is 15 amino acids long. The CDR3 reads CSVPGTSGRAGEQYF. The CDR3 DNA is TGCAGCGTCCCAGGGACTAGCGGGAGGGCTGGGGAGCAGTACTTC.

The genes are TRBV6-4 and TRBJ2-7; D remains unclear. The germline V gene encodes CDR1 MRHNA and CDR2 SNTAGT. Trimming stripped 0 bases from V and 3 bases from J, with 6 bases between. This CDR3 is built from 13 residues. The CDR3 DNA follows: TGTGCCAGCAGTGACTCTAAACTCTACGAGCAGTACTTC. Residues: CASSDSKLYEQYF.

The rearrangement uses TRBV30 and TRBJ2-5, with 13 bases lining up with TRBD2. The CDR3 is made up of 16 amino acids. Unmatched junction bases numbered 10, after V lost 5 bases and J lost 4 bases. Per germline, CDR1 GTSNPN and CDR2 SVGIG (reference sequence). Written as DNA, the CDR3 is TGTGCCTGGGACCCGGGACTAGCGGGATTGGGAGAGACCCAGTACTTC. Translated, it gives CAWDPGLAGLGETQYF.

The chain couples TRBV29-1 to TRBJ1-1; 10 bases map to TRBD1. Germline assignment: CDR1 SQVTM and CDR2 ANQGSEA. This CDR3 is 15 amino acids long. V lost 3 bases to trimming and J lost 0 bases; unmatched junction nucleotides: 4. The CDR3 nucleotides read TGCAGCGTTGAGGAGACAGGGGGCATGAACACTGAAGCTTTCTTT. Amino acids: CSVEETGGMNTEAFF.

This chain joins TRBV14 and TRBJ1-1; D call uncertain. Trimming removed 0 bases at V and 5 bases at J, with 7 bases between. This CDR3 comprises 13 residues. CDR1 and CDR2 (germline): SGHDN, FVKESK. The CDR3 region is CASSQEVATEAFF. For the CDR3, the DNA is TGTGCCAGCAGCCAAGAGGTCGCGACTGAAGCTTTCTTT.

This clone was seen just once. The chain combines TRBV30 with TRBJ2-5, with D unresolved. Germline-derived CDR1 and CDR2 are GTSNPN and SVGIG (reference sequence). V lost 4 bases to trimming and J lost 0 bases, with 21 bases between them. The CDR3 has 17 residues. CDR3 sequence reads: CAWMGIGYQWHQETQYF. Written as DNA, the CDR3 is TGTGCCTGGATGGGTATAGGATACCAGTGGCACCAAGAGACCCAGTACTTC.

This rearrangement joins TRBV9 to TRBJ2-3; no firm D call. Germline loops: CDR1 SGDLS, CDR2 YYNGEE. V gave up 4 bases and J gave up 0 bases, with 15 bases separating them. CDR3 size: 16 residues. The CDR3 here is CASSSDPGTSTDTQYF. The CDR3 region has the DNA TGTGCCAGCAGCTCCGACCCGGGTACTAGCACAGATACGCAGTATTTT. Supplemented by reference TRBV9 and TRBJ2-3, the full variable domain reads DSGVTQTPKHLITATGQRVTLRCSPRSGDLSVYWYQQSLDQGLQFLIQYYNGEERAKGNILERFSAQQFPDLHSELNLSSLELGDSALYFCASSSDPGTSTDTQYFGPGTRLTVL.

V gene TRBV6-6 combines with J gene TRBJ2-3, with TRBD1 as a possible D gene (6 bases). The CDR3 runs 12 residues. Germline V gives CDR1 MNHNY, CDR2 SVGAGI (reference sequence). V was cut by 5 bases and J by 7 bases, with 10 bases left in between. The CDR3 is CASSQGRHTQYF. CDR3 nucleotide sequence: TGTGCCAGCAGTCAGGGGAGACATACGCAGTATTTT.